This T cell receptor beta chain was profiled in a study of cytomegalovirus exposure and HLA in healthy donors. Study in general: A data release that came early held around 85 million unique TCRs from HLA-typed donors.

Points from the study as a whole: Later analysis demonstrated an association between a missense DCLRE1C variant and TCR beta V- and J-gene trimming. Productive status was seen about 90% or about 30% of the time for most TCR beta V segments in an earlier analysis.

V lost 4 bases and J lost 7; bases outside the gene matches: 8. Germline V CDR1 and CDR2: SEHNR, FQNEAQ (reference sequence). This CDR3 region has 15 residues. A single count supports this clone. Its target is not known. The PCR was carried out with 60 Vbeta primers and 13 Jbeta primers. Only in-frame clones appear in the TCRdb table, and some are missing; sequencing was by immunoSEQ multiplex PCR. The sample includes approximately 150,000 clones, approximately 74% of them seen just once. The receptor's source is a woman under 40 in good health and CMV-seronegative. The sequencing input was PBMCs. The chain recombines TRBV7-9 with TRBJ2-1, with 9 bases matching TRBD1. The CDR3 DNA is TGTGCCAGCAGCTGGGGGGACAGGGTTAAGAATGAGCAGTTCTTC. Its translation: CASSWGDRVKNEQFF.